This passage covers 5 T cell receptor beta chains from one sample sequenced in a study of regulatory T cells in long-lasting Graves disease. Both iRepertoire HTBI primers and Arm-PCR of CDR3 regions were used to build the TCR beta libraries. TCRdb reanalysed the multiplex PCR reads using MiXCR and keeps one entry per CDR3 protein. The table lists around 250,000 distinct CDR3 sequences, about 18% of them singletons. Specified time point: newly diagnosed GD, antithyroid drugs for less than 3 months. With RNA extracted from PBMCs as input, the TCR library was made. The material sequenced was peripheral blood mononuclear cells (PBMCs), taken at new diagnosis, from a patient treated with antithyroid drugs. The origin of the receptors is a female donor with Graves disease.

This clonotype showed up many times. The chain is built from TRBV19 and TRBJ2-1; D unresolved. CDR3 length equals 13 residues. Germline V gene data show CDR1 as LNHDA and CDR2 as SQIVND (reference sequence). Deletions cut 6 bases from V and 7 bases from J, with 13 bases between. CDR3 DNA sequence: TGTGCCAGTAGCTGGCCTAACGGAAATGAGCAGTTCTTC. Amino acid sequence: CASSWPNGNEQFF.

The J gene is TRBJ2-1, the V gene TRBV5-4, with D tentatively TRBD2 (5 bases). V was shortened by 4 bases and J by 2 bases, with 19 bases between the two germline ends. Per germline, CDR1 SGHNT and CDR2 YYREEE (reference sequence). The CDR3 runs 17 residues. The CDR3 sequence: CASSPALGMGAYNEQFF. The CDR3 nucleotides read TGTGCCAGCAGCCCTGCCCTTGGGATGGGAGCCTACAATGAGCAGTTCTTC.

The gene calls are TRBV7-2 and TRBJ1-1, with TRBD1 as a possible D gene (6 bases). The V gene's germline CDR1 is SGHTA and CDR2 FQGNSA. The CDR3 is made up of 14 amino acids. Trimming left V 0 bases short and J 4 bases short, with 9 bases between. The CDR3 sequence: CASSLAGTSTEAFF. The CDR3, as DNA: TGTGCCAGCAGCTTAGCAGGGACATCCACTGAAGCTTTCTTT.

This clonotype was observed many times. This chain connects TRBV3-1 to TRBJ2-1; D gene uncertain. Trimming left V 1 base short and J 9 bases short, with 4 bases between. The CDR3 runs to 11 residues. Germline V gene sequence: CDR1 LGHDT, CDR2 YNNKEL (reference sequence). This CDR3 reads CASSQAREQFF. DNA of the CDR3: TGTGCCAGCAGCCAAGCCCGTGAGCAGTTCTTC.

The rearrangement joins TRBV28 to TRBJ1-5; D ambiguous. The germline gives CDR1 MDHEN, CDR2 SYDVKM. The V and J ends lost 6 bases and 4 bases respectively, with 7 bases between them. The CDR3 consists of 12 residues. DNA for the CDR3: TGTGCCAGCAGGCTATCAAATCAGCCCCAGCATTTT. The encoded protein is CASRLSNQPQHF. Full variable domain (remainder filled in from reference TRBV28 and TRBJ1-5): DVKVTQSSRYLVKRTGEKVFLECVQDMDHENMFWYRQDPGLGLRLIYFSYDVKMKEKGDIPEGYSVSREKKERFSLILESASTNQTSMYLCASRLSNQPQHFGDGTRLSIL.